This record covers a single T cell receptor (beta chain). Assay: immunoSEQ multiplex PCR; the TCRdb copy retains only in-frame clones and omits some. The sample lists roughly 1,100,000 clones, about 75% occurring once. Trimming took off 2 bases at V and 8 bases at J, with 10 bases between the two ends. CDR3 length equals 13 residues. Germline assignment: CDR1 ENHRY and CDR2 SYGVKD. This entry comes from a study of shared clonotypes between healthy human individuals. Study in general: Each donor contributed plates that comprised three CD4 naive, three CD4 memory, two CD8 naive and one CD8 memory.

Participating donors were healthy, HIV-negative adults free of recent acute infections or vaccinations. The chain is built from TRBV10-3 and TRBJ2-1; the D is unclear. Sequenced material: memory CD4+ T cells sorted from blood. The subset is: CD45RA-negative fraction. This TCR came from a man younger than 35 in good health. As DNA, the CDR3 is TGTGCCATCAGTGAGGGAAACTCAGATGAGCAGTTCTTC. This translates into CAISEGNSDEQFF.